The next 21 T cell receptor beta chains were all read from a single sample in a study of vaccination and CD4 T cells after COVID-19. For these receptors, no antigen is known. Indicated treatment: approximately 10-day PBMC culture with coronavirus spike peptide pools or control peptides (ViraFEST assay). The Oncomine TCR Beta short-read assay sequenced DNA from cultured CD4+ T cells. TCRdb independently ran MiXCR on the PCR reads; one entry per CDR3 protein. Here the sample spans roughly 9,000 distinct CDR3 sequences, roughly 62% being singletons. Sample: CD4+ T cells from blood, cultured in vitro. The receptor set was obtained from a human donor who had recovered from COVID-19.

J is TRBJ2-7 and V is TRBV5-1; no firm D call. The V and J ends lost 4 bases and 1 base respectively, with 12 bases between them. The CDR3 has 14 amino acids. Germline values: CDR1 SGHRS, CDR2 YFSETQ. The CDR3 here is CASSPLLGSYEQYF. The DNA of the CDR3 is TGCGCCAGCAGCCCGTTGCTGGGTTCCTACGAGCAGTACTTC.

The table lists this clonotype with a few counts. J is TRBJ1-2 and V is TRBV6-1, with 10 positions matching TRBD1. The CDR3 has 14 residues. Looked up from germline, CDR1 is MNHNS and CDR2 is SASEGT. V lost 8 bases to trimming and J lost 5 bases; unmatched junction nucleotides: 8. CDR3 amino acids: CASRVDRGLYGYTF. CDR3 DNA sequence: TGTGCCAGCCGGGTTGACAGGGGGCTTTATGGCTACACCTTC.

This clonotype was detected only a few times. The chain couples TRBV6-5 to TRBJ1-1; 10 bases line up with TRBD1. The CDR3 sequence is 15 residues long. Trimming cost V 2 bases and J 6 bases; bases outside gene matches: 6. Germline V gene data show CDR1 as MNHEY and CDR2 as SVGAGI. The DNA for the CDR3 is TGTGCCAGCAGTTACCCAGGACAGGGGGAGGCTGAAGCTTTCTTT. Amino acid sequence: CASSYPGQGEAEAFF.

The CDR3: CASRVTVSSTLHF. The CDR3 coding sequence is TGTGCCAGCAGGGTGACCGTATCTTCTACCCTCCACTTT. The chain links TRBV12-3 or TRBV12-4 to TRBJ1-6; D call uncertain. With 6 bases removed from V and 14 bases from J, the gap between germline ends came to 17 bases. The CDR3 is 13 residues long.

This clonotype was seen more than once but under ten times. V gene TRBV15 combines with J gene TRBJ2-3; D unclear. The CDR3 has 15 residues. The V gene lost 1 base and the J gene lost 0 bases, with 8 bases spanning the gap. Germline loops: CDR1 LNHNV, CDR2 YYDKDF (reference sequence). The CDR3 region has the DNA TGTGCCACCAGCAGAGGCGGCTACAGCACAGATACGCAGTATTTT. It is translated as CATSRGGYSTDTQYF. Complete variable domain (other parts from reference TRBV15 and TRBJ2-3): DAMVIQNPRYQVTQFGKPVTLSCSQTLNHNVMYWYQQKSSQAPKLLFHYYDKDFNNEADTPDNFQSRRPNTSFCFLDIRSPGLGDTAMYLCATSRGGYSTDTQYFGPGTRLTVL.

The chain employs TRBV20-1 and TRBJ1-5; D is unclear. Trimming shortened V by 0 bases and J by 7 bases, and 13 bases separated the two germline ends. The CDR3 spans 14 residues. In germline, CDR1 is DFQATT, CDR2 SNEGSKA (reference sequence). The chain's CDR3 is CSARDSQVEQPQHF. The CDR3 bases are TGCAGTGCTAGAGATAGTCAGGTTGAGCAGCCCCAGCATTTT.

The chain uses TRBV2 and TRBJ1-2; perhaps TRBD1 as D (5 bases). CDR3 length: 15 residues. V was trimmed by 2 bases and J by 4 bases, leaving 14 bases between them. CDR1 and CDR2 (germline): SNHLY, FYNNEI. CDR3 residues: CASSEISGGTYGYTF. In DNA form, the CDR3 reads TGTGCCAGCAGTGAAATTTCGGGGGGAACCTATGGCTACACCTTC.

J is TRBJ1-5 and V is TRBV5-1, with D hard to call. Trimming removed 1 base at V and 7 bases at J, with 9 bases between. The germline CDR1 and CDR2 sequences are SGHRS and YFSETQ. CDR3 length: 13 amino acids. DNA of the CDR3: TGCGCCAGCAGCTTGTGGGGAACGCAGCCCCAGCATTTT. This translates into CASSLWGTQPQHF.

The chain combines TRBV2 with TRBJ2-7; D remains ambiguous. V shed 3 bases and J shed 0 bases, with 9 bases lying between them. The V gene's germline CDR1 is SNHLY and CDR2 FYNNEI. CDR3 length equals 14 residues. CDR3 residues: CASSDRRSSYEQYF. The CDR3 coding sequence is TGTGCCAGCAGTGATCGGCGGAGCTCCTACGAGCAGTACTTC.

V and J are TRBV20-1 and TRBJ1-2, with D unresolved. V shed 3 bases and J shed 7 bases, with 15 bases lying between them. There are 13 residues in the CDR3. The germline V gene encodes CDR1 DFQATT and CDR2 SNEGSKA (reference sequence). The CDR3 DNA reads TGCAGTGCTAGGGTACAGTCGTTTGTTGGCTACACCTTC. Translating gives CSARVQSFVGYTF.

The chain joins TRBV30 to TRBJ2-5; 7 bases match TRBD2. Trimming at V came to 0 bases and at J to 4 bases, leaving 5 bases not matched to a gene. Germline CDR1 reads GTSNPN; CDR2 reads SVGIG (reference sequence). CDR3 length: 14 residues. The CDR3 sequence: CAWSVSGGGETQYF. Written as DNA, the CDR3 is TGTGCCTGGAGTGTAAGCGGCGGGGGAGAGACCCAGTACTTC.

By sample share, this clonotype is medium-sized (0.01 to 0.1%). The chain joins TRBV5-1 to TRBJ2-2, with a tentative D call TRBD1 (6 bases). Trimming shortened V by 1 base and J by 5 bases, and 18 bases separated the two germline ends. Germline V gene lookup returns CDR1 SGHRS and CDR2 YFSETQ. The CDR3 sequence is 17 residues long. For the CDR3, the DNA is TGCGCCAGCAGCTTGTCTTATCAGGGGAGTGGTACCGGGGAGCTGTTTTTT. Protein: CASSLSYQGSGTGELFF.

This clonotype is large by share. V gene TRBV28 combines with J gene TRBJ2-1; TRBD2 might be the D (5 bases). Trimming removed 5 bases from V and 5 bases from J, with 16 bases in between. Germline lookup yields CDR1 MDHEN and CDR2 SYDVKM. The CDR3 runs to 15 residues. CDR3 DNA: TGTGCCAGCAGTCCCCTCATAGAGGGCAACAATGAGCAGTTCTTC. It translates to CASSPLIEGNNEQFF.

This rearrangement joins TRBV20-1 to TRBJ2-1; 10 bases agree with TRBD2. This CDR3 region has 16 residues. V lost 3 bases to trimming and J lost 5 bases; unmatched junction nucleotides: 10. Looked up from germline, CDR1 is DFQATT and CDR2 is SNEGSKA (reference sequence). CDR3 residues: CSASDPLAGVHNEQFF. The DNA of the CDR3 is TGCAGTGCTAGTGATCCCCTAGCGGGAGTACACAATGAGCAGTTCTTC.

There are a few counts of this clonotype. V and J are TRBV6-2 or TRBV6-3 and TRBJ2-3; TRBD1 matches 9 bases. Germline V gene lookup returns CDR1 MNHEY and CDR2 SVGEGT. CDR3 length: 21 amino acids. The J segment lost 1 base and the V segment lost 6 bases, leaving 23 bases of the junction unmatched. CDR3 DNA sequence: TGTGCCAGCAGACCGGCAACAGGGGGCAAACCTACCCGGTGGGGCACAGATACGCAGTATTTT. Its translation is CASRPATGGKPTRWGTDTQYF.

The chain uses TRBV20-1 and TRBJ2-4; a possible D gene is TRBD2 (6 bases). V lost 7 bases and J lost 4, with 8 bases in between. Germline CDR1 reads DFQATT; CDR2 reads SNEGSKA (reference sequence). This CDR3 contains 11 residues. Here the CDR3 reads CSVGGKNIQYF. CDR3 nucleotides: TGCAGTGTCGGGGGAAAAAACATTCAGTACTTC.

The rearrangement links TRBV15 to TRBJ2-2; 7 bases fit TRBD1. The V and J ends lost 3 bases and 1 base, in that order; junction bases with no gene match: 2. The CDR3 spans 15 residues. Germline lookup yields CDR1 LNHNV and CDR2 YYDKDF (reference sequence). As DNA, the CDR3 is TGTGCCACCAGCAGCCGGACAGGGAACACCGGGGAGCTGTTTTTT. Encoded protein: CATSSRTGNTGELFF.

This clonotype occurred a few times. V is TRBV6-1 and J is TRBJ1-5, with 9 bases aligning to TRBD1. This CDR3 has 13 residues. Germline V CDR1 and CDR2: MNHNS, SASEGT. The trim removed 9 bases at V and 6 bases at J, leaving 6 bases unmatched. The CDR3 DNA sequence: TGTGCCAGTTCACAGGGGGCGAGTCAGCCCCAGCATTTT. This encodes CASSQGASQPQHF.

A few counts support this clonotype. The V call is TRBV15, the J call TRBJ2-4; tentatively, D is TRBD2 (6 bases). The CDR3 extends over 15 amino acids. V dropped 0 bases and J dropped 8 bases, with 14 bases sitting between them. Germline V gene lookup returns CDR1 LNHNV and CDR2 YYDKDF (reference sequence). CDR3 loop: CATSRELFPGDIQYF. DNA of the CDR3: TGTGCCACCAGCAGAGAGCTCTTTCCGGGGGACATTCAGTACTTC.

This chain connects TRBV5-4 to TRBJ2-3; the match to TRBD2 covers 7 bases. V lost 4 bases, J lost 3 bases, and 8 bases stayed unmatched. The CDR3 consists of 15 residues. The germline V gene encodes CDR1 SGHNT and CDR2 YYREEE (reference sequence). The CDR3 DNA follows: TGTGCCAGCAGCCTCGCTAGCGGTTTTACAGATACGCAGTATTTT. Encoded protein: CASSLASGFTDTQYF.

This clonotype was counted between two and nine times. The chain joins TRBV12-3 or TRBV12-4 to TRBJ2-7, with TRBD1 identical over 8 bases. J was trimmed by 6 bases and V by 3 bases; bases with no gene match: 7. The CDR3 loop spans 14 amino acids. In nucleotides, the CDR3 is TGTGCCAGCAGTTTGACAGGGGAAATGCGCGAGCAGTACTTC. It codes for CASSLTGEMREQYF.